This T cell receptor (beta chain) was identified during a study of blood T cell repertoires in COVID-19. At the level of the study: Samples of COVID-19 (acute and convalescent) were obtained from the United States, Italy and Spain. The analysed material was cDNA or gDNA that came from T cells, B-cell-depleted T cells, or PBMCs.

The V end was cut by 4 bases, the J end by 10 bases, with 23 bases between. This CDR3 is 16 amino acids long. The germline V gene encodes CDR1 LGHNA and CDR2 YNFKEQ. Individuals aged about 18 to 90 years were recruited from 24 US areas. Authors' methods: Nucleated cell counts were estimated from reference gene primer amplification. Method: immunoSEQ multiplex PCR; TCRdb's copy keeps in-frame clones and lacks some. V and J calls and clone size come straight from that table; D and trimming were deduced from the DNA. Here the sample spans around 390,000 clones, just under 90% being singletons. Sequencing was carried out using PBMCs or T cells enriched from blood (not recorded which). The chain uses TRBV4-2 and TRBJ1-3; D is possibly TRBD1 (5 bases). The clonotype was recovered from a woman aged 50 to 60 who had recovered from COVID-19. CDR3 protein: CASSRAPRSGISTIYF. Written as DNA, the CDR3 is TGTGCCAGCAGCCGAGCGCCGCGGTCAGGGATCAGTACCATATATTTT.